This entry lists 26 T cell receptor beta chains sequenced from one sample in a study of control samples from healthy donors and cancer patients. Sequencing was performed with immunoSEQ multiplex PCR; in TCRdb, only in-frame clones are kept and a portion is missing. Of 150,000 to 200,000 clones in the sample, 90% were seen once. The specimen sequenced was blood. The receptors were gathered from a woman in her forties or fifties in good health.

The DNA for the CDR3 is TGTGCCAGCGCGGGGAATGGGGCCACAGATACGCAGTATTTT. It yields the protein CASAGNGATDTQYF. This chain joins TRBV15 and TRBJ2-3; TRBD2 might be the D (6 bases). With 10 bases removed from V and 2 bases from J, the gap between germline ends came to 16 bases. The CDR3 extends over 14 amino acids. Germline assignment: CDR1 LNHNV and CDR2 YYDKDF (reference sequence).

This sequence joins TRBV6-6 and TRBJ2-7; possible D gene TRBD2, 5 bases. CDR3 length: 14 residues. Trimming left V 6 bases short and J 1 base short, with 13 bases between. Per the germline V gene, CDR1 is MNHNY and CDR2 is SVGAGI (reference sequence). The CDR3 DNA is TGTGCCAGCAGACTAGGTCTCGGGTCCTACGAGCAGTACTTC. Protein sequence: CASRLGLGSYEQYF.

This chain links TRBV29-1 with TRBJ2-7; tentative D call: TRBD1 (5 bases). The CDR3 length is 14 residues. Trimming removed 4 bases at V and 1 base at J, with 14 bases between. CDR1 and CDR2 (germline): SQVTM, ANQGSEA. The CDR3: CSVVDPDRSYEQYF. The CDR3 coding sequence is TGCAGCGTTGTAGATCCAGACAGATCCTACGAGCAGTACTTC.

The DNA for the CDR3 is TGTGCCAGCAGCGTACAGGGTGGGGATACGCAGTATTTT. Protein: CASSVQGGDTQYF. J is TRBJ2-3 and V is TRBV11-2; TRBD1 is a possible D gene (6 bases). Between the trimmed V and J ends, which lost 5 bases and 6 bases, there was a span of 12 bases. CDR3 length: 13 amino acids. CDR1 is SGHAT, CDR2 FQNNGV, per germline.

DNA for the CDR3: TGCGCCAGCAGTGAGTCGTGTTGGTTCCCCTACGAGCAGTACTTC. Encoded protein: CASSESCWFPYEQYF. The chain recombines TRBV10-1 with TRBJ2-7; D remains unclear. The V end was cut by 0 bases, the J end by 2 bases, with 11 bases between. CDR1 and CDR2 (germline): WNHNN, SYGVQD (reference sequence). The CDR3 has 15 amino acids.

J is TRBJ2-6 and V is TRBV5-6, with D perhaps TRBD2 (7 bases). V was pared by 4 bases and J by 4 bases, with 21 bases between. Germline V gene sequence: CDR1 SGHDT, CDR2 YYEEEE. CDR3 length equals 18 residues. The CDR3 reads CASSTGGASSAGANVLTF. CDR3 DNA: TGTGCCAGCAGCACTGGGGGGGCTTCCTCCGCCGGGGCCAACGTCCTGACTTTC.

The chain combines TRBV11-3 with TRBJ2-1, with D perhaps TRBD1 (6 bases). CDR3 length: 14 amino acids. CDR1 is SGHNT and CDR2 is YENEEA in the germline V gene. V dropped 1 base and J dropped 3 bases, with 7 bases sitting between them. DNA for the CDR3: TGTGCCAGCAGCTTAGGGGACAACTACAATGAGCAGTTCTTC. Encoded protein: CASSLGDNYNEQFF.

The V and J genes are TRBV11-3 and TRBJ2-5; 12 nucleotides align to TRBD2. Unmatched junction bases numbered 6, after V lost 5 bases and J lost 5 bases. The CDR3 sequence is 15 residues long. Germline values: CDR1 SGHNT, CDR2 YENEEA. CDR3 residues: CASSTRLAGVETQYF. The CDR3 DNA reads as TGTGCCAGCAGCACTCGACTAGCGGGAGTCGAGACCCAGTACTTC.

This sequence joins TRBV19 and TRBJ1-5; D perhaps matches TRBD1 (5 bases). Trimming shortened V by 5 bases and J by 4 bases, and 9 bases separated the two germline ends. CDR3 size: 13 residues. The germline V gene has CDR1 LNHDA and CDR2 SQIVND (reference sequence). The CDR3 DNA reads TGTGCCAGTAGTCTCGACAGAAATCAGCCCCAGCATTTT. Its protein product is CASSLDRNQPQHF.

The gene calls are TRBV5-1 and TRBJ1-1; no clear D gene. Per the germline V gene, CDR1 is SGHRS and CDR2 is YFSETQ. This CDR3 comprises 13 residues. V lost 4 bases to trimming and J lost 7 bases, with 14 bases between them. CDR3 residues: CASSVAGVGEAFF. Written as DNA, the CDR3 is TGCGCCAGCAGCGTGGCAGGAGTGGGTGAAGCTTTCTTT.

The chain has TRBV7-2 and TRBJ2-7, with D hard to call. The length of the CDR3 is 14 residues. CDR1 SGHTA and CDR2 FQGNSA come from the germline V gene. V was clipped by 4 bases and J by 1 base, with 11 bases between them. The CDR3 nucleotides read TGTGCCAGCAGCTCTAGAACCGGGTCCTACGAGCAGTACTTC. It specifies CASSSRTGSYEQYF. Variable domain in full (rest from reference TRBV7-2 and TRBJ2-7): GAGVSQSPSNKVTEKGKDVELRCDPISGHTALYWYRQSLGQGLEFLIYFQGNSAPDKSGLPSDRFSAERTGGSVSTLTIQRTQQEDSAVYLCASSSRTGSYEQYFGPGTRLTVT.

This sequence joins TRBV9 and TRBJ1-6; D unclear. In germline, CDR1 is SGDLS, CDR2 YYNGEE. V lost 1 base and J 8 bases, leaving 19 bases between the germline ends. The CDR3 length is 17 residues. In nucleotides, the CDR3 is TGTGCCAGCAGCGTACGGGTCAACTTGGAGGAAGATTCACCCCTCCACTTT. Translating gives CASSVRVNLEEDSPLHF.

V and J are TRBV28 and TRBJ2-3; 10 positions match TRBD2. This CDR3 spans 15 amino acids. The trim removed 10 bases at V and 5 bases at J, leaving 12 bases unmatched. Germline lookup yields CDR1 MDHEN and CDR2 SYDVKM. CDR3 sequence reads: CATVAGGSRRDTQYF. Here the CDR3 DNA reads TGTGCCACAGTAGCGGGGGGCTCCCGCCGAGATACGCAGTATTTT.

The J gene is TRBJ1-3, the V gene TRBV5-1, with D perhaps TRBD1 (5 bases). The V end was cut by 4 bases, the J end by 4 bases, with 18 bases between. CDR3 length: 16 residues. Germline V gene data show CDR1 as SGHRS and CDR2 as YFSETQ. Written as DNA, the CDR3 is TGCGCCAGCAGCGGGGCGGGAAGCGTCGTGGGAAACACCATATATTTT. The encoded protein is CASSGAGSVVGNTIYF.

The chain couples TRBV4-3 to TRBJ1-4; unclear D gene. Germline CDR1 reads LGHNA; CDR2 reads YSLEER. Trimming cost V 0 bases and J 10 bases, with 12 bases left between them. This CDR3 has 14 amino acids. The CDR3 protein is CASSQEILERKLFF. CDR3 DNA sequence: TGCGCCAGCAGCCAAGAGATCTTGGAGCGAAAACTGTTTTTT.

V gene TRBV7-8 combines with J gene TRBJ1-2; 8 bases fit TRBD1. V gave up 5 bases and J gave up 8 bases; unmatched junction bases: 10. This CDR3 comprises 14 residues. Germline lookup yields CDR1 SGHVS and CDR2 FQNEAQ. The CDR3 loop reads CASSITPGGEGYTF. In DNA form, the CDR3 reads TGTGCCAGCAGCATAACCCCAGGGGGCGAAGGCTACACCTTC. Full variable domain (rest looked up from reference TRBV7-8 and TRBJ1-2): GAGVSQSPRYKVAKRGQDVALRCDPISGHVSLFWYQQALGQGPEFLTYFQNEAQLDKSGLPSDRFFAERPEGSVSTLKIQRTQQEDSAVYLCASSITPGGEGYTFGSGTRLTVV.

This chain links TRBV27 with TRBJ2-7; 12 nucleotides agree with TRBD2. Germline V CDR1 and CDR2: MNHEY, SMNVEV (reference sequence). The CDR3 extends over 17 amino acids. J was trimmed by 1 base and V by 8 bases; bases with no gene match: 12. The DNA for the CDR3 is TGTGCCAGCTTTGGACTAGCGGGAAGAAGGGGTTCCTACGAGCAGTACTTC. Protein product: CASFGLAGRRGSYEQYF.

This clone was picked up one time. The chain recombines TRBV18 with TRBJ1-1; 8 bases agree with TRBD1. V dropped 4 bases and J dropped 6; count of bases not matched to a gene: 1. Germline values: CDR1 KGHSH, CDR2 LQKENI. The CDR3 is 12 residues long. The CDR3 spells CASSLQGAEAFF. The CDR3 bases are TGTGCCAGCTCACTACAGGGGGCTGAAGCTTTCTTT.

This clone was seen only a few times. This chain links TRBV28 with TRBJ1-4; 10 nucleotides match TRBD1. Germline trimming cut 5 bases from V and 6 bases from J; bases unmatched to any gene: 9. This CDR3 spans 16 amino acids. Per germline, CDR1 MDHEN and CDR2 SYDVKM. The CDR3: CASSRGRGTGDEKLFF. The CDR3 bases are TGTGCCAGCAGTCGAGGCCGCGGGACAGGGGATGAAAAACTGTTTTTT.

The chain carries TRBV7-2 and TRBJ1-5; D perhaps matches TRBD1 (5 bases). The CDR3 is made up of 16 amino acids. Between the trimmed V and J ends, which lost 4 bases and 3 bases, there was a span of 16 bases. Germline V gives CDR1 SGHTA, CDR2 FQGNSA. The CDR3 DNA reads as TGTGCCAGCAGCTCGGGACTGGGGGAGAACAATCAGCCCCAGCATTTT. Translating gives CASSSGLGENNQPQHF.

J is TRBJ2-3 and V is TRBV19; 7 bases line up with TRBD2. V was pared by 2 bases and J by 3 bases, with 8 bases of the junction left unmatched. There are 16 residues in the CDR3. Germline values: CDR1 LNHDA, CDR2 SQIVND (reference sequence). The CDR3 DNA reads TGTGCCAGTAGTATAACGAGGACTAGGAGGACAGATACGCAGTATTTT. It is translated as CASSITRTRRTDTQYF.

V usage is TRBV7-6 and J usage is TRBJ1-2; 7 nucleotides match TRBD1. With 1 base clipped from V and 2 bases from J, the junction kept 4 bases outside the gene matches. There are 15 residues in the CDR3. Germline V gives CDR1 SGHVS, CDR2 FNYEAQ. For the CDR3, the DNA is TGTGCCAGCAGCTTAGAAGGGGGCAGGAACTATGGCTACACCTTC. Encoded protein: CASSLEGGRNYGYTF.

As regards this clone: One junction end disagrees with the germline gene, perhaps due to a read error. The chain employs TRBV7-7 and TRBJ2-1; 10 nucleotides agree with TRBD2. CDR3 length: 16 amino acids. Germline values: CDR1 SSHAT, CDR2 FNYEAQ (reference sequence). This CDR3 is CASSLMTSGRYNEQFF. The CDR3 region has the DNA TGTGCTAGCAGCTTGATGACTAGCGGGCGTTACAATGAGCAGTTCTTC.

V and J are TRBV7-6 and TRBJ2-7; possible D gene TRBD2, 5 bases. V lost 4 bases, J lost 0 bases, and 16 bases lay in between. The germline CDR1 and CDR2 sequences are SGHVS and FNYEAQ. The CDR3 contains 16 residues. The CDR3 region has the DNA TGTGCCAGCAGCTCCGTTATGGAGCGGTACTCCTACGAGCAGTACTTC. This translates into CASSSVMERYSYEQYF.

This clone was seen once. V gene TRBV7-9 combines with J gene TRBJ1-5, with a possible D match to TRBD1 (5 bases). This CDR3 region has 17 residues. Between the trimmed V and J ends, which lost 5 bases and 0 bases, there was a span of 17 bases. Germline assignment: CDR1 SEHNR and CDR2 FQNEAQ (reference sequence). The CDR3 coding sequence is TGTGCCAGCAGCCTCGGGACGGATCCATATAGCAATCAGCCCCAGCATTTT. Protein: CASSLGTDPYSNQPQHF. The full variable domain, in which reference TRBV7-9 and TRBJ1-5 provide the parts outside the CDR3, is DTGVSQNPRHKITKRGQNVTFRCDPISEHNRLYWYRQTLGQGPEFLTYFQNEAQLEKSRLLSDRFSAERPKGSFSTLEIQRTEQGDSAMYLCASSLGTDPYSNQPQHFGDGTRLSIL.

This chain uses TRBV6-1 with TRBJ2-1, with TRBD2 matching 9 bases. Losses at the gene ends were 4 bases for V and 7 bases for J; bases not matched to a gene: 2. CDR1 and CDR2 from the germline V gene are MNHNS and SASEGT. The length of the CDR3 is 13 residues. CDR3 sequence (DNA): TGTGCCAGCAGTGTAGCGGGAGAAAATGAGCAGTTCTTC. Amino acid sequence: CASSVAGENEQFF.